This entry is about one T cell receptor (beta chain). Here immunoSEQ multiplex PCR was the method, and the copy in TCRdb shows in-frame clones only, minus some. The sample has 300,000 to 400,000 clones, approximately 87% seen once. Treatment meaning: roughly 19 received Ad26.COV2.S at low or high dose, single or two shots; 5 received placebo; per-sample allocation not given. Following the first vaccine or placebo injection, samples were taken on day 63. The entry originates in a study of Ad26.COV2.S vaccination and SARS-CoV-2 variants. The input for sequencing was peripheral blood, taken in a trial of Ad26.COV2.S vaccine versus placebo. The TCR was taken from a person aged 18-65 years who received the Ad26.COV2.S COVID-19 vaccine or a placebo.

The CDR3 DNA is TGTGCCAGCAGCTTGGGACAGGGCCCCTACAATGAGCAGTTCTTC. Protein product: CASSLGQGPYNEQFF. The rearrangement joins TRBV5-5 to TRBJ2-1, with 7 positions matching TRBD1. Germline values: CDR1 SGHKS, CDR2 YYEKEE (reference sequence). Trimming removed 0 bases from V and 2 bases from J; junction bases left unmatched: 2. The CDR3 sequence is 15 residues long.